This T cell receptor (beta chain) derives from a study of blood T cell repertoires in COVID-19 (dated by TCRdb to 2020 to 2021). For the study in its entirety: Collaborator samples came from the United States, Italy and Spain and covered acute and convalescent phases of COVID-19. The material from the prospective study consisted of cDNA or gDNA derived from T cells, B-cell-depleted T cells, or PBMCs. Subjects who had been exposed to COVID-19, were actively infected with it, or had recovered from it provided the deeply sampled blood TCRbeta repertoires that made up the dataset. The repertoires were released in a freely available public database intended as a resource for research on the immune response to SARS-CoV-2. Samples came from the ongoing ImmuneRACE study (first 160 participants) plus 1,254 subjects from 6 global collaborators. The sample metadata nearly always contained a de-identified subject ID, COVID-19 status, age in years and sex. Where available, HLA class I and class II types were taken from metadata supplied by the sample provider and were not determined by assay-based typing.

Another Seattle source contributed samples from volunteer blood donors who had recovered from COVID-19. Whole blood was collected in K2EDTA tubes by collaborating institutions according to the institutions' own protocols. For TCRbeta analysis, collaborator samples were shipped as frozen whole blood, as isolated PBMCs, or as DNA extracted from either sample type. General findings and caveats noted by the study authors: How much clinical and demographic metadata was included differed by source and by participant, and the metadata was provided uncurated.

Details on this clone: Its antigen is not yet known. No base-level quality is on record; no much larger clone is a single base apart.

The V end loses 0 bases and the J end loses 3 bases, and a stretch of 9 bases separates them. The CDR3 numbers 14 residues from cysteine through phenylalanine. Only the CDR3 part of the read is kept: 42 bases, read in frame from the first base. Looking up the germline V gene yields CDR1 SGDLS and CDR2 YYNGEE. TCRbeta CDR3 regions were amplified from genomic DNA by means of the immunoSEQ Assay, a bias-controlled multiplex PCR. In the authors' own workflow: The number of nucleated cells in each sample was estimated by amplification of reference gene primers within the assay. To quantify the absolute abundance of each unique TCRbeta CDR3 rearrangement, sequence reads were collapsed and filtered. For each sample, productive Simpson clonality was calculated as the square root of Simpson's diversity index over productive rearrangements. TCRdb obtained this table from immuneACCESS and retained in-frame rearrangements with V and J assigned. These tables miss some clones; where compared with another copy, unresolved V genes account for less than half of the shortfall, and the remainder is unexplained. The V and J calls and clone size are taken from that table; D and trimming were inferred from the DNA. The sample records roughly 340,000 clones, 90% to 95% of which are singletons. In total, the top ten clones hold roughly 3.5% of the sample.

The sequence came from a woman younger than 35 who had recovered from COVID-19. The source material was peripheral blood. The chain links TRBV9 with TRBJ2-5; the D gene is perhaps TRBD2, on 5 matching bases. The DNA sequence is as follows: TGTGCCAGCAGCGTAGGCGTGCGGGAAGAGACCCAGTACTTC. It translates as CASSVGVREETQYF.